This T cell receptor (beta chain) was captured in a study of CD8+ T cells in alopecia areata. Overall study findings and caveats: Affected lesional scalp, above all in alopecia totalis/universalis, was more clonal than normal scalp.

For this clone: Antigen unknown.

Separation by sorting yielded CD4+ and CD8+ T cells from PBMCs. This CDR3 comprises 19 residues. Germline values: CDR1 LNHNV, CDR2 YYDKDF (reference sequence). Trimming left V 0 bases short and J 4 bases short, with 22 bases between. Extracted from the samples, RNA was reverse transcribed into cDNA to serve as the sequencing template. Clones were sequenced by immunoSEQ multiplex PCR, and TCRdb holds only the in-frame ones, with some missing. Among 90,000 to 150,000 clones listed, approximately 58% were seen once. Sequenced input: CD4+ T cells sorted from blood. The chain is built from TRBV15 and TRBJ1-5; no firm D call. This TCR derives from a human donor in good health. CDR3 amino acids: CATSREKIPQRPANQPQHF. The CDR3 DNA is TGTGCCACCAGCAGAGAAAAGATCCCGCAGCGTCCTGCGAATCAGCCCCAGCATTTT.